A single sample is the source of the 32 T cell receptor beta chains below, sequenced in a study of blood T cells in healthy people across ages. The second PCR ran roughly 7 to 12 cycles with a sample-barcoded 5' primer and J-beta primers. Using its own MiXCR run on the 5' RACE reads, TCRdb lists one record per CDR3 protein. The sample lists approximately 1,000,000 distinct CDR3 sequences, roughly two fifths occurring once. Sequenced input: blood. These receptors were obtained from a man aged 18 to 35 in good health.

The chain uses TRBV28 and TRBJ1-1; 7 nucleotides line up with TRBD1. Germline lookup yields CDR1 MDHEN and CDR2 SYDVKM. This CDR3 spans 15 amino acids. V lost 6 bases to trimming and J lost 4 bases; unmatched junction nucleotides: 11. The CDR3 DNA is TGTGCCAGCAGGACCTTCAGACAGGGAGGCACTGAAGCTTTCTTT. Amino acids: CASRTFRQGGTEAFF.

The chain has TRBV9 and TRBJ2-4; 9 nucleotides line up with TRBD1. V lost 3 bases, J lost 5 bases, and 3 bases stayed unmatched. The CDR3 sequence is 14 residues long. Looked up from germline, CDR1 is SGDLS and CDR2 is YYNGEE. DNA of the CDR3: TGTGCCAGCAGCGACGGGACAGGGCAAAACATTCAGTACTTC. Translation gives CASSDGTGQNIQYF. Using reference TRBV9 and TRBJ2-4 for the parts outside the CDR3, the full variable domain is DSGVTQTPKHLITATGQRVTLRCSPRSGDLSVYWYQQSLDQGLQFLIQYYNGEERAKGNILERFSAQQFPDLHSELNLSSLELGDSALYFCASSDGTGQNIQYFGAGTRLSVL.

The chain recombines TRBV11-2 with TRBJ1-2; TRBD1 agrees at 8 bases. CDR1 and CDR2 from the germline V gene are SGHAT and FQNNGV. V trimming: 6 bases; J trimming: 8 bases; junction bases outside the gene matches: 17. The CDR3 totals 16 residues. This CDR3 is CASRPITGGSPMGYTF. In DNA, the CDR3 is TGTGCCAGCAGACCGATAACAGGGGGAAGCCCTATGGGCTACACCTTC. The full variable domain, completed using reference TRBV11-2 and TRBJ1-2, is EAGVAQSPRYKIIEKRQSVAFWCNPISGHATLYWYQQILGQGPKLLIQFQNNGVVDDSQLPKDRFSAERLKGVDSTLKIQPAKLEDSAVYLCASRPITGGSPMGYTFGSGTRLTVV.

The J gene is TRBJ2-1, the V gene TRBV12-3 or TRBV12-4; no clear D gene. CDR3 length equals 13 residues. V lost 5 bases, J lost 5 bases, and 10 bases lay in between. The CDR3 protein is CASSVVPNNEQFF. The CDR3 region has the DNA TGTGCCAGCAGTGTAGTCCCCAACAATGAGCAGTTCTTC.

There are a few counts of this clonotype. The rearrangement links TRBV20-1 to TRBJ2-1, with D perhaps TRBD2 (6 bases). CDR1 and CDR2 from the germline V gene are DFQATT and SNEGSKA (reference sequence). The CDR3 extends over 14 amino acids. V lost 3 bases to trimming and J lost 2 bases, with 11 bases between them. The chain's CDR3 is CSARGGSPYNEQFF. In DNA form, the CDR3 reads TGCAGTGCTAGGGGGGGAAGTCCCTACAATGAGCAGTTCTTC.

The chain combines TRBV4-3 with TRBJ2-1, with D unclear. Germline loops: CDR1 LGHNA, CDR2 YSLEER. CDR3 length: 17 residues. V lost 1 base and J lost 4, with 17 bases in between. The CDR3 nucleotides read TGCGCCAGCAGCCAAGTATGGGTGACGAGGCCTTACAATGAGCAGTTCTTC. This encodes CASSQVWVTRPYNEQFF.

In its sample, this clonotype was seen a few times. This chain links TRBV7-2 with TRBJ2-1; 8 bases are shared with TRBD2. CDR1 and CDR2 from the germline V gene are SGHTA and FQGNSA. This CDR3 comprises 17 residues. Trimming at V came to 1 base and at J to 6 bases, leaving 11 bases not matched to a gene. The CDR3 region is CASSLVSRGGIGNEQFF. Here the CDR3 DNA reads TGTGCCAGCAGCTTAGTCAGCCGGGGGGGGATTGGCAATGAGCAGTTCTTC.

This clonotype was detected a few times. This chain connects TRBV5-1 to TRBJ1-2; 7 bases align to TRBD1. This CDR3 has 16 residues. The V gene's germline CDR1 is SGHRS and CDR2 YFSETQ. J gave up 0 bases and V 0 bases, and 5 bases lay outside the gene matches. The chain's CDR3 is CASSLGSGGSNYGYTF. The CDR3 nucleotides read TGCGCCAGCAGCTTGGGCTCAGGGGGGTCTAACTATGGCTACACCTTC.

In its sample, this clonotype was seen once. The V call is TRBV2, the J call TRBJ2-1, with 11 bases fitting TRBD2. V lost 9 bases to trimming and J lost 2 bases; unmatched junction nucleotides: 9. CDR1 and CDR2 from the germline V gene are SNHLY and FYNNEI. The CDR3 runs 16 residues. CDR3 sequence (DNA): TGTGCCAGTGGGACTAGCGGTGCTATGACCTACAATGAGCAGTTCTTC. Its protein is CASGTSGAMTYNEQFF. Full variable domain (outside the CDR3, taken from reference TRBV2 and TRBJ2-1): EPEVTQTPSHQVTQMGQEVILRCVPISNHLYFYWYRQILGQKVEFLVSFYNNEISEKSEIFDDQFSVERPDGSNFTLKIRSTKLEDSAMYFCASGTSGAMTYNEQFFGPGTRLTVL.

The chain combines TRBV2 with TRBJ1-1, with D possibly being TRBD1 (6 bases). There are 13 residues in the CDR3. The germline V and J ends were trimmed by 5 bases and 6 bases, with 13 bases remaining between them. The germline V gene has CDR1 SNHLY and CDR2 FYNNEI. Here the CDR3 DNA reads TGTGCCAGCAGTACAGGGACTCTTTCTGAAGCTTTCTTT. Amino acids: CASSTGTLSEAFF. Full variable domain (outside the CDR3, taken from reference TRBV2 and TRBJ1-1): EPEVTQTPSHQVTQMGQEVILRCVPISNHLYFYWYRQILGQKVEFLVSFYNNEISEKSEIFDDQFSVERPDGSNFTLKIRSTKLEDSAMYFCASSTGTLSEAFFGQGTRLTVV.

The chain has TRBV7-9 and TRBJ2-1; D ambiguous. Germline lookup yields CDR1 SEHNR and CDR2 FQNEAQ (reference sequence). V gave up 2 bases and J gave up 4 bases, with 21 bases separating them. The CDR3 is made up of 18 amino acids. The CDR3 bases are TGTGCCAGCAGCTTAACAACGGCGGCCACTGAAGTTTACAATGAGCAGTTCTTC. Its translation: CASSLTTAATEVYNEQFF.

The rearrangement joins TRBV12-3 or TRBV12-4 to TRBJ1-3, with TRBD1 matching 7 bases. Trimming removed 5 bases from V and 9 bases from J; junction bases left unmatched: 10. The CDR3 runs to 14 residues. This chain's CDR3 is CASSPGTADGTIYF. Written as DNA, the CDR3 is TGTGCCAGCAGTCCTGGGACAGCCGACGGCACCATATATTTT.

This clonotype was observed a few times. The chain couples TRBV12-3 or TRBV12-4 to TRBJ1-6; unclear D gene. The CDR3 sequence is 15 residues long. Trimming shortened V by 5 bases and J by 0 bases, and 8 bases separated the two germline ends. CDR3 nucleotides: TGTGCCAGCAGTACCGGGAGCTCCTATAATTCACCCCTCCACTTT. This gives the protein CASSTGSSYNSPLHF.

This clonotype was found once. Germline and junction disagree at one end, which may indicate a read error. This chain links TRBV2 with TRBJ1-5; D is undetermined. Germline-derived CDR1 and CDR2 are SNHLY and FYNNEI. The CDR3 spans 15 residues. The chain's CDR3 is CTSSSDRASNQPQHF. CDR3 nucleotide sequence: TGTACCAGCAGCTCGGACCGGGCGAGCAATCAGCCCCAGCATTTT.

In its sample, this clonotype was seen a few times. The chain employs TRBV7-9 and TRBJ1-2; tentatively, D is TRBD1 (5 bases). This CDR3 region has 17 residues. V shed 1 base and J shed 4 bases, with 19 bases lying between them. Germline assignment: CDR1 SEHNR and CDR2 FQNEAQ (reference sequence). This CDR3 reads CASSLDSPGTIPYGYTF. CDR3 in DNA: TGTGCCAGCAGCTTAGATTCCCCGGGGACGATACCCTATGGCTACACCTTC.

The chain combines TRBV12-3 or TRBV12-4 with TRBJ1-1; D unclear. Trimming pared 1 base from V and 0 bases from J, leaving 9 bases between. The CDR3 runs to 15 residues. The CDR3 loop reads CASSLGRVLNTEAFF. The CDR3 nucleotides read TGTGCCAGCAGTTTAGGGCGGGTACTGAACACTGAAGCTTTCTTT.

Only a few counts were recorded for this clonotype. CDR3 residues: CASSHHMLAYEQYF. The DNA of the CDR3 is TGCGCCAGCAGCCATCACATGCTGGCGTACGAGCAGTACTTC. The chain employs TRBV4-3 and TRBJ2-7; no definite D call. CDR1 and CDR2 from the germline V gene are LGHNA and YSLEER. The length of the CDR3 is 14 residues. V shed 3 bases and J shed 4 bases, with 13 bases lying between them.

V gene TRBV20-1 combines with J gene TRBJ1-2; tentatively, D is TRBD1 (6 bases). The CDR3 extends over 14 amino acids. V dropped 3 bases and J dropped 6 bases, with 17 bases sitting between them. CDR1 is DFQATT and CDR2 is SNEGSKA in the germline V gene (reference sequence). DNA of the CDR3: TGCAGTGCTAGGCCACATGGCAGGGGTGATGGCTACACCTTC. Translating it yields CSARPHGRGDGYTF.

CDR3 region: CASSDSGADSNQPQHF. In nucleotides, the CDR3 is TGTGCCAGCTCAGACTCAGGTGCAGATAGCAATCAGCCCCAGCATTTT. This chain uses TRBV18 with TRBJ1-5, with D unresolved. Germline V CDR1 and CDR2: KGHSH, LQKENI. Trimming took off 5 bases at V and 0 bases at J, with 14 bases between the two ends. CDR3 size: 16 residues.

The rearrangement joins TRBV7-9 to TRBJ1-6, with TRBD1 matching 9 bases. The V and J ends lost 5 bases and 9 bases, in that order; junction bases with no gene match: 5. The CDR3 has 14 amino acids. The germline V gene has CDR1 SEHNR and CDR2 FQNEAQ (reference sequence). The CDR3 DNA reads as TGTGCCAGCAGCCGCGGGACAGGGCTTTCACCCCTCCACTTT. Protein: CASSRGTGLSPLHF.

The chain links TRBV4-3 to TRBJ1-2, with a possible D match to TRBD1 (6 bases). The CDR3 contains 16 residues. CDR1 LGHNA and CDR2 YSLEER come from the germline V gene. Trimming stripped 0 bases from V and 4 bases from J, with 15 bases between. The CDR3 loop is CASSQDVRGGFYGYTF. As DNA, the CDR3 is TGCGCCAGCAGCCAAGATGTAAGAGGGGGATTCTATGGCTACACCTTC.

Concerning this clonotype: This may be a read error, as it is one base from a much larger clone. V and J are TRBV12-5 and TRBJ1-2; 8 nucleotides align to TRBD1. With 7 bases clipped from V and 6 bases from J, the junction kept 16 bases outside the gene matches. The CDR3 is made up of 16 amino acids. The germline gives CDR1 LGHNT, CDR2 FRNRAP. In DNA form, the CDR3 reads TGTGCTAGTGCCTTAATATTGACAGGGGATAGGGATGGCTACACCTTC. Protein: CASALILTGDRDGYTF.

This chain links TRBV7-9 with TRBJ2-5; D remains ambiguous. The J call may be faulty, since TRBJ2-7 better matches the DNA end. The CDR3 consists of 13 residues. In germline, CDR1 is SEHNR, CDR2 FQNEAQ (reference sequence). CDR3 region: CASSLEMASEQYF. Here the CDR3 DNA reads TGTGCCAGCAGCTTAGAAATGGCGTCCGAGCAGTACTTC.

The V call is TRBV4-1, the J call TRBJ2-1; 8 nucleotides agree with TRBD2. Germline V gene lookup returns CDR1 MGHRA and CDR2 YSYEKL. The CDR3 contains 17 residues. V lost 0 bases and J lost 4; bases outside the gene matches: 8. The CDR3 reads CASSQDSLAVSYNEQFF. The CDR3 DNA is TGCGCCAGCAGCCAAGATTCACTAGCGGTATCTTACAATGAGCAGTTCTTC.

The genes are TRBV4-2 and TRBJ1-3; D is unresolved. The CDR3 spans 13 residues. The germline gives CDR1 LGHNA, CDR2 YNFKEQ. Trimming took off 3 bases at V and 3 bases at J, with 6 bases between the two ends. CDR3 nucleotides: TGTGCCAGCAGCCAGGAATATGGAAACACCATATATTTT. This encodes CASSQEYGNTIYF.

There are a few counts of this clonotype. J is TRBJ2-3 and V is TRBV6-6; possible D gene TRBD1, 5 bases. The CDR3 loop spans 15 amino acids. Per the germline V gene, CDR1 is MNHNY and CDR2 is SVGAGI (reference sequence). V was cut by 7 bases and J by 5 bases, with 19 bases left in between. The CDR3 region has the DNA TGTGCCAGCACCCAATCATTCATGGGGCAAGATACGCAGTATTTT. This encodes CASTQSFMGQDTQYF.

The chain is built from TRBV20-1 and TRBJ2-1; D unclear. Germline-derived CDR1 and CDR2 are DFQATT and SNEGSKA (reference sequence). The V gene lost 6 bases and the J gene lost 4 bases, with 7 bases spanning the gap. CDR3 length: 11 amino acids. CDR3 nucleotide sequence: TGCAGTGCCCCCTTTTACAATGAGCAGTTCTTC. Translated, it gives CSAPFYNEQFF.

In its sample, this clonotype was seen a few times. CDR3 region: CASRWGGATTEAFF. The DNA for the CDR3 is TGTGCCAGCCGCTGGGGGGGGGCGACCACTGAAGCTTTCTTT. The rearrangement links TRBV28 to TRBJ1-1; a weak D match, TRBD1 (6 bases). Trimming left V 8 bases short and J 4 bases short, with 17 bases between. The V gene's germline CDR1 is MDHEN and CDR2 SYDVKM. The CDR3 is 14 amino acids.

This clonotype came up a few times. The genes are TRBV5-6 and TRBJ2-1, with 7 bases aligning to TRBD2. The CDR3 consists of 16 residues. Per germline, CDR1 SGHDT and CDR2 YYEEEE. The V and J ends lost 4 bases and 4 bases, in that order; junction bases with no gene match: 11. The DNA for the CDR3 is TGTGCCAGCAGCACCGGCGGCCTAGCGGTTTACAATGAGCAGTTCTTC. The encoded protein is CASSTGGLAVYNEQFF.

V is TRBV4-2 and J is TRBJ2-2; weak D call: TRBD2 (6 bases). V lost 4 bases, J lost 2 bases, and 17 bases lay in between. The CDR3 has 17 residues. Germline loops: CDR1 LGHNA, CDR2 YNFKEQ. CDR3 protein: CASSPRGRGSNTGELFF. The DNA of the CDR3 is TGTGCCAGCAGCCCCAGAGGACGGGGGAGTAACACCGGGGAGCTGTTTTTT.

The CDR3 loop reads CASSFPGAWGAFF. In DNA form, the CDR3 reads TGTGCCAGCAGTTTCCCAGGGGCATGGGGAGCTTTCTTT. This chain uses TRBV12-3 or TRBV12-4 with TRBJ1-1, with D maybe TRBD1 (6 bases). Trimming left V 3 bases short and J 10 bases short, with 15 bases between. The CDR3 is 13 amino acids.

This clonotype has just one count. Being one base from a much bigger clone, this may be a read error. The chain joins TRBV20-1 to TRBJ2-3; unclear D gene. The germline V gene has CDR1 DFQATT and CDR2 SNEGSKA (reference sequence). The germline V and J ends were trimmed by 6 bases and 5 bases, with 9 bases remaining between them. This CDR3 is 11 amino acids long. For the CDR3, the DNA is TGCAGTGCAACGAAACAAGATACGCAGTATTTT. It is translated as CSATKQDTQYF.